This T cell receptor beta chain is from a study of radiation and T cells in renal cell carcinoma. About the study: Nephrectomy followed 15 Gy stereotactic body radiation by 4 weeks. Whole-study findings and limits: Without pretreatment biopsies, baseline tumor clonotype presence was undetermined. In blood, top tumor clones expanded by 2 weeks, shrinking by 4.

Note on this clone: The antigen remains unidentified.

Documented time point: blood 2 weeks post-SBRT. As for treatment: 15 Gy SBRT to primary tumor, nephrectomy 4 weeks later. Blood was sampled at baseline, 2 weeks and 4 weeks after SBRT. The germline gives CDR1 MGHRA, CDR2 YSYEKL. V lost 8 bases and J 9 bases, leaving 22 bases between the germline ends. The CDR3 is made up of 14 amino acids. TCRdb keeps only in-frame clones here, not all; method: immunoSEQ multiplex PCR. The sample carries roughly 78,000 clones, 82% recorded once. The chain has TRBV4-1 and TRBJ2-5, with D perhaps matching TRBD2 (5 bases). The sequence came from a man in his 60s with renal cell carcinoma. The sample in question was blood, obtained from a patient whose treatment included radiotherapy and nephrectomy. The CDR3: CASGRLPKYEAQYF. The CDR3 DNA reads TGCGCCAGCGGTAGACTACCAAAATACGAGGCCCAGTACTTC.